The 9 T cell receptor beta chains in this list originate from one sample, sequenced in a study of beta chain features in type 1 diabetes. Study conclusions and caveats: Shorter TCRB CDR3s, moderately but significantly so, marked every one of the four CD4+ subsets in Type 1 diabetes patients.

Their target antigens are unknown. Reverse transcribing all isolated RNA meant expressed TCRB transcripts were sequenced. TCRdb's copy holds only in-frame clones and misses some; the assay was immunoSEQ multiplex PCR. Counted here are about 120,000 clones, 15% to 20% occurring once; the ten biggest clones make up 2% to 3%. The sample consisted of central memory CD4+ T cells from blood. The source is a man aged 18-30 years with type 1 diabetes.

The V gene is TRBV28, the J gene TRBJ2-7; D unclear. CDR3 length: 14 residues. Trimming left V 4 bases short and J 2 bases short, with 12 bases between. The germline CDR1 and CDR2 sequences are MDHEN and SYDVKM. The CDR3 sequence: CASSSARPPYEQYF. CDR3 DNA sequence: TGTGCCAGCAGTTCAGCCAGACCTCCCTACGAGCAGTACTTC.

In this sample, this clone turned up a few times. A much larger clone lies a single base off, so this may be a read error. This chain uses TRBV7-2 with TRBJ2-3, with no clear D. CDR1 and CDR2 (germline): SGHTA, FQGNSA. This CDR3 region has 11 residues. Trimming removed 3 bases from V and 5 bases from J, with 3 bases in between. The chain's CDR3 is CASSLEDTQYF. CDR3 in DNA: TGTGCCAGCAGCTTGGAAGATACGCAGTATTTT.

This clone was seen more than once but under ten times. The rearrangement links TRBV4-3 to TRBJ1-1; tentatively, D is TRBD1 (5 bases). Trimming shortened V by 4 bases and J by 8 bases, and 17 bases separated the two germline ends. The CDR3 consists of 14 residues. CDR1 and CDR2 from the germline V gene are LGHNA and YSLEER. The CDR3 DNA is TGCGCCAGCAGCCCTCCGGGGGGGAGGGACGAAGCTTTCTTT. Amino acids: CASSPPGGRDEAFF.

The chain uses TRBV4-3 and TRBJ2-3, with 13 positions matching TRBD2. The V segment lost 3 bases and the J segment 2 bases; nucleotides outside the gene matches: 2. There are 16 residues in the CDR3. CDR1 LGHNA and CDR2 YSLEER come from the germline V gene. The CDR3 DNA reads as TGCGCCAGCAGCCAGGGGACTAGCGGGGTCACAGATACGCAGTATTTT. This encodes CASSQGTSGVTDTQYF.

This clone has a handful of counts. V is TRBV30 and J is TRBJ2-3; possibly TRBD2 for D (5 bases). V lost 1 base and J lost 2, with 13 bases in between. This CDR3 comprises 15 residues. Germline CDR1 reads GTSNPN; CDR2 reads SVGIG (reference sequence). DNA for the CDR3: TGTGCCTGGAGTGATACTAGGGCACACACAGATACGCAGTATTTT. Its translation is CAWSDTRAHTDTQYF. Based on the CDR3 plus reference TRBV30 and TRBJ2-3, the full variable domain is SQTIHQWPATLVQPVGSPLSLECTVEGTSNPNLYWYRQAAGRGLQLLFYSVGIGQISSEVPQNLSASRPQDRQFILSSKKLLLSDSGFYLCAWSDTRAHTDTQYFGPGTRLTVL.

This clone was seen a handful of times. CDR3 bases: TGTGCCAGCAGCTCCGCCGGGACAGAACTATACGAGCAGTACTTC. Its translation: CASSSAGTELYEQYF. The rearrangement links TRBV7-2 to TRBJ2-7, with 7 bases fitting TRBD1. Germline lookup yields CDR1 SGHTA and CDR2 FQGNSA. J gave up 4 bases and V 4 bases, and 10 bases lay outside the gene matches. The CDR3 length is 15 residues.

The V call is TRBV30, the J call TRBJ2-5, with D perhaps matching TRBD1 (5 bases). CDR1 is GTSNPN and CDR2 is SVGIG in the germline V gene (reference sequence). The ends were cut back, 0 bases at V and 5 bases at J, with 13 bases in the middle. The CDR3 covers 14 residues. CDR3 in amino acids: CAWSVGALPETQYF. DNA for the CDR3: TGTGCCTGGAGTGTAGGGGCCTTACCGGAGACCCAGTACTTC. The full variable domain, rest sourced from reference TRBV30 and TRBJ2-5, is SQTIHQWPATLVQPVGSPLSLECTVEGTSNPNLYWYRQAAGRGLQLLFYSVGIGQISSEVPQNLSASRPQDRQFILSSKKLLLSDSGFYLCAWSVGALPETQYFGPGTRLLVL.

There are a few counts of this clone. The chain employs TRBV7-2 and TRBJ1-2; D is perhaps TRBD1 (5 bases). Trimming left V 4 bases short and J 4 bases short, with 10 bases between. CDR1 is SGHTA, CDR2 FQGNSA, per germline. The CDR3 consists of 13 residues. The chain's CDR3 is CASSSGIGYGYTF. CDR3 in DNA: TGTGCCAGCAGCTCAGGGATTGGCTATGGCTACACCTTC.

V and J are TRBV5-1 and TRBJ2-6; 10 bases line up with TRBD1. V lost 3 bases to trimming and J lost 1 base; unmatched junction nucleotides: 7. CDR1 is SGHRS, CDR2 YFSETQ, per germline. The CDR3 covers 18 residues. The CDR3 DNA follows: TGCGCCAGCAGCTATATGACAGGGGGCCCATCTGGGGCCAACGTCCTGACTTTC. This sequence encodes CASSYMTGGPSGANVLTF.